A selection of T cell receptor beta chains follows, all from one sample in a study of PD-L1 blockade in urothelial cancer. Only in-frame clones appear in the TCRdb table, and some are missing; sequencing was by immunoSEQ multiplex PCR. The profile covers around 110,000 clones, with about 89% appearing a single time and about 1.5% taken by the ten largest. The material was PBMCs, obtained around atezolizumab (anti-PD-L1) treatment. The receptors were sampled from a man aged 60-69 years with urothelial cancer. Both conserved end residues are part of each CDR3. Each record gives: clone size, V gene, CDR3 protein. Some rows have no size entry. The others give once, few or many, or a class for an expanded clone.

clone_size: .
v_call: TRBV5-1
cdr3_aa: CASSFIQDRYQETQYF

clone_size: .
v_call: TRBV5-4
cdr3_aa: CASSLAVSSGVGADTQYF

clone_size: .
v_call: TRBV30
cdr3_aa: CAGAVDSGANVLTF

clone_size: .
v_call: TRBV27
cdr3_aa: CASSLSGQQYGYTF

clone_size: .
v_call: TRBV28
cdr3_aa: CASRFQGLNSPLHF

clone_size: .
v_call: TRBV6-6
cdr3_aa: CASSPRTVTYEQYF

clone_size: .
v_call: TRBV6-5
cdr3_aa: CASSYSAVGGYTF

clone_size: once
v_call: TRBV5-1
cdr3_aa: CASSPGLAGAHTGELFF

clone_size: .
v_call: TRBV28
cdr3_aa: CASSLRQPISSGNTIYF

clone_size: .
v_call: TRBV5-1
cdr3_aa: CASSLAADTQYF

clone_size: .
v_call: TRBV7-9
cdr3_aa: CASTRGGPRSTEAFF

clone_size: .
v_call: TRBV28
cdr3_aa: CASRQSNQPQHF

clone_size: .
v_call: TRBV18
cdr3_aa: CASSPRTVGAFF

clone_size: .
v_call: TRBV5-1
cdr3_aa: CASSISRSTDTQYF

clone_size: once
v_call: TRBV15
cdr3_aa: CATSRAENTEAFF

clone_size: .
v_call: TRBV5-5
cdr3_aa: CASSGGQDYGYTF

clone_size: .
v_call: TRBV13
cdr3_aa: CASSPGLAGMGSRTDTQYF

clone_size: .
v_call: TRBV7-2
cdr3_aa: CASSLALGLAGATGELFF

clone_size: .
v_call: TRBV7-9
cdr3_aa: CASRHLAGESNEQFF

clone_size: .
v_call: TRBV10-3
cdr3_aa: CASRGRLDTDTQYF

clone_size: .
v_call: TRBV20-1
cdr3_aa: CSALVNEKLFF

clone_size: few
v_call: TRBV5-1
cdr3_aa: CASTLGYSLNTEAFF

clone_size: once
v_call: TRBV5-1
cdr3_aa: CASSFLTGGDYEQYF

clone_size: .
v_call: TRBV5-1
cdr3_aa: CASSLGGDSAYEQYF

clone_size: .
v_call: TRBV19
cdr3_aa: CASSTHLGGIAGELFF

clone_size: .
v_call: TRBV4-1
cdr3_aa: CASSQTDRVEREQYF

clone_size: .
v_call: TRBV4-2
cdr3_aa: CASSQGPPGREQNTGELFF

clone_size: .
v_call: TRBV2
cdr3_aa: CASRATGQTNTGELFF

clone_size: once
v_call: TRBV5-1
cdr3_aa: CASSLEGTGELFF

clone_size: .
v_call: TRBV15
cdr3_aa: CATSRDGRSTDTQYF

clone_size: .
v_call: TRBV6-5
cdr3_aa: CASSYILAGTDTQYF

clone_size: .
v_call: TRBV14
cdr3_aa: CASSPPGQGSGNTIYF

clone_size: .
v_call: TRBV15
cdr3_aa: CATSRDLLADIQYF

clone_size: .
v_call: TRBV19
cdr3_aa: CASSIREGQETQYF

clone_size: .
v_call: TRBV28
cdr3_aa: CASSPFGGHGYTF